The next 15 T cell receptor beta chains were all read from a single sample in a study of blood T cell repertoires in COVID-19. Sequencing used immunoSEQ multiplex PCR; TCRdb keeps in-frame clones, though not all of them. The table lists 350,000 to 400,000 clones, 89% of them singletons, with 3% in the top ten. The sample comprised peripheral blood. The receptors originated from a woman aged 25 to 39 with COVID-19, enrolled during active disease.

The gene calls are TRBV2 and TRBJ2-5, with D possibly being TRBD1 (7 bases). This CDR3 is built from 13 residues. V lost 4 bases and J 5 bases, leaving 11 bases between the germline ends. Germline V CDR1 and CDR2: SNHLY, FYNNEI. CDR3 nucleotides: TGTGCCAGCAGTGGGAGGGGGCAGGAGACCCAGTACTTC. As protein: CASSGRGQETQYF.

As DNA, the CDR3 is TGTGCCAGCTCACCAATCGACAGGGACAGCATTCAGTACTTC. Translating it yields CASSPIDRDSIQYF. The V and J genes are TRBV18 and TRBJ2-4; 7 bases fit TRBD1. The CDR3 has 14 amino acids. V lost 2 bases, J lost 9 bases, and 7 bases stayed unmatched. Germline CDR1 KGHSH, CDR2 LQKENI.

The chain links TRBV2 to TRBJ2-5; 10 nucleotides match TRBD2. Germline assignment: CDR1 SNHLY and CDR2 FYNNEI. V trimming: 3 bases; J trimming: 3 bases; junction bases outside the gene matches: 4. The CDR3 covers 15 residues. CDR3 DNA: TGTGCCAGCAGTGACGGGACTAGCGCCAAAGAGACCCAGTACTTC. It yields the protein CASSDGTSAKETQYF.

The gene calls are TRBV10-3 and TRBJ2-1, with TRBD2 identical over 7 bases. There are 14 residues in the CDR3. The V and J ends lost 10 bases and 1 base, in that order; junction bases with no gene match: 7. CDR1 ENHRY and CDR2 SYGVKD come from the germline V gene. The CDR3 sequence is CATGAGLSYNEQFF. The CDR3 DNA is TGTGCCACGGGAGCGGGGTTATCCTACAATGAGCAGTTCTTC.

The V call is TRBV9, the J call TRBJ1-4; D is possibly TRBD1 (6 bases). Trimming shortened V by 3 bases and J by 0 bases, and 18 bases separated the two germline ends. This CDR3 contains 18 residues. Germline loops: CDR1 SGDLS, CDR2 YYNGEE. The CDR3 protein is CASSGGDTLTATNEKLFF. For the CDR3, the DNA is TGTGCCAGCAGCGGTGGGGACACCCTCACCGCAACTAATGAAAAACTGTTTTTT.

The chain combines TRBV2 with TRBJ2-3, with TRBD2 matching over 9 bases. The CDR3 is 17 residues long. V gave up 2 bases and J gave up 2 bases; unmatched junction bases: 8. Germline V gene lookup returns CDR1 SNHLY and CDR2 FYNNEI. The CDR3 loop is CASSERLAGTVTDTQYF. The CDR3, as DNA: TGTGCCAGCAGTGAACGGCTAGCGGGGACTGTCACAGATACGCAGTATTTT.

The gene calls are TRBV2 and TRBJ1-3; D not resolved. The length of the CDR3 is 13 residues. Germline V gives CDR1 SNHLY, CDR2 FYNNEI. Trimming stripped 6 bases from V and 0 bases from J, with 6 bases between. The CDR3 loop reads CASSRFSGNTIYF. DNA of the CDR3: TGTGCCAGCAGCCGTTTCTCTGGAAACACCATATATTTT.

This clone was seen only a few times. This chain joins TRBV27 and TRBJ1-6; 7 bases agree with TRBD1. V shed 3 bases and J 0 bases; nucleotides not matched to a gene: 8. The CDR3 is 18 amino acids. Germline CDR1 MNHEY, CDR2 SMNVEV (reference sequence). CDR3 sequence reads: CASSLVGQKSSYNSPLHF. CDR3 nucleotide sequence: TGTGCCAGCAGTTTGGTGGGACAGAAGAGCTCCTATAATTCACCCCTCCACTTT.

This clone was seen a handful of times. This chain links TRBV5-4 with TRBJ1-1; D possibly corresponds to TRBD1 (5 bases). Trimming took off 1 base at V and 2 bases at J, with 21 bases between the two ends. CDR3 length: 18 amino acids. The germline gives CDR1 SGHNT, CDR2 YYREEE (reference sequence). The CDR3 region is CASSLFKGLGRENTEAFF. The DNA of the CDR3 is TGTGCCAGCAGCTTGTTCAAGGGTCTGGGCAGGGAAAACACTGAAGCTTTCTTT.

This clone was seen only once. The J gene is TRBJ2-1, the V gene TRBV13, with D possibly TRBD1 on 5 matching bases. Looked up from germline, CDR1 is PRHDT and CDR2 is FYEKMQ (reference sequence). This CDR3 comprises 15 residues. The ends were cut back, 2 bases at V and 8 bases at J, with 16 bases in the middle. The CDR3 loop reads CASSLISRSRDEQFF. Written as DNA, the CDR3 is TGTGCCAGCAGCTTAATCTCTAGGTCCAGGGATGAGCAGTTCTTC.

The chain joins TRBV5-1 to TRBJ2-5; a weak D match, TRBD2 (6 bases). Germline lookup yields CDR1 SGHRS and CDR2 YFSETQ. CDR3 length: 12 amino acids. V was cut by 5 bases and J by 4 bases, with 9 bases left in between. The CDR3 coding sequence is TGCGCCAGCAGTTGGGGAGGAGAGACCCAGTACTTC. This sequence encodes CASSWGGETQYF.

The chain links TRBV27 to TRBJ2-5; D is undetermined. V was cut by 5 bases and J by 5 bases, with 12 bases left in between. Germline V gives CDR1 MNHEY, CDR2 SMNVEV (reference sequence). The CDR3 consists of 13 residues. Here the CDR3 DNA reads TGTGCCAGCAGTCGCCTTCCAGCGGAGACCCAGTACTTC. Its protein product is CASSRLPAETQYF.

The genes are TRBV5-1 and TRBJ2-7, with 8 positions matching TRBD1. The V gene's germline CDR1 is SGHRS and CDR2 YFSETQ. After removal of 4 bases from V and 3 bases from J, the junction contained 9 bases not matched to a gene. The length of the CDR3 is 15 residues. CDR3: CASSTRQGLYYEQYF. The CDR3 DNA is TGCGCCAGCAGCACCCGACAGGGGCTCTACTACGAGCAGTACTTC.

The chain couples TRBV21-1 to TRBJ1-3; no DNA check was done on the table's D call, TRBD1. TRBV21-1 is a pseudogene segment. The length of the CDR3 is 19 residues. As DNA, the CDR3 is TGTGCCAGCAGCAAAGCAAAGAACCACCGTGACAATCCTGGAAACACCATATATTTT. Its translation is CASSKAKNHRDNPGNTIYF.

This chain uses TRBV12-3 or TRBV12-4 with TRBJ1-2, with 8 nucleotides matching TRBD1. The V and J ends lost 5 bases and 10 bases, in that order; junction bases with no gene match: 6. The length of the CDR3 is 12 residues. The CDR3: CASSPGTGLYTF. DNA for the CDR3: TGTGCCAGCAGTCCCGGGACAGGCCTCTACACCTTC.